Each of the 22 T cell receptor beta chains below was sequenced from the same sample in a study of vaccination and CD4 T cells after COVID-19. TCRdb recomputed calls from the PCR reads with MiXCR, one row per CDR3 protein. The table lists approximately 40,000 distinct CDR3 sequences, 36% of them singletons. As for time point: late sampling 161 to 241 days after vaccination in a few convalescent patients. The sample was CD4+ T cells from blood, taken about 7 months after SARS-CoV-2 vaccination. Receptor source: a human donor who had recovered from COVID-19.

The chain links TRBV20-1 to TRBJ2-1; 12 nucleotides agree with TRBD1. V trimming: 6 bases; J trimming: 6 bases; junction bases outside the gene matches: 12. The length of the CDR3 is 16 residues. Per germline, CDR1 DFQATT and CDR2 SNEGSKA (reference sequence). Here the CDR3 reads CSAEPSGTGGFNEQFF. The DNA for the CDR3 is TGCAGTGCAGAACCATCCGGGACAGGGGGCTTCAATGAGCAGTTCTTC.

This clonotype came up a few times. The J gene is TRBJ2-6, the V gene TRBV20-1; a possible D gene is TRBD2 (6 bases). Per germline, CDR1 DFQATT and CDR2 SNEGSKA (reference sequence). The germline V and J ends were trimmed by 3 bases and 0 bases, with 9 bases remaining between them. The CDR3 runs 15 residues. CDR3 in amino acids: CSASGSNSGANVLTF. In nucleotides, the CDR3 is TGCAGTGCTAGCGGGAGCAACTCTGGGGCCAACGTCCTGACTTTC.

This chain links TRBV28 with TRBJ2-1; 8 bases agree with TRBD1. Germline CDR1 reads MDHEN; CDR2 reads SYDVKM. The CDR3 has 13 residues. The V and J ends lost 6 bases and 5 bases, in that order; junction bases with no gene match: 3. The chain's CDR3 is CASRAQGDNEQFF. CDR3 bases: TGTGCCAGCAGAGCACAGGGGGACAATGAGCAGTTCTTC.

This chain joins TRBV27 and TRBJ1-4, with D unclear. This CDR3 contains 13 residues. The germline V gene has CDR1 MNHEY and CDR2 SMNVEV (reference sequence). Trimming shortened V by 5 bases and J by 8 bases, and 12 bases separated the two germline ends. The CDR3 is CASSAVLREKLFF. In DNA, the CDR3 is TGTGCCAGCAGTGCCGTCCTCAGGGAAAAACTGTTTTTT.

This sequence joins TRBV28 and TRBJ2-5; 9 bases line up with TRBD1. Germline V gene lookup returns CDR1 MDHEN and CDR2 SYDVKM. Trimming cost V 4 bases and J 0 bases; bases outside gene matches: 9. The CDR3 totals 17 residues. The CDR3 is CASSSFPGQGHQETQYF. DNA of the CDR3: TGTGCCAGCAGTTCATTCCCGGGACAGGGCCACCAAGAGACCCAGTACTTC.

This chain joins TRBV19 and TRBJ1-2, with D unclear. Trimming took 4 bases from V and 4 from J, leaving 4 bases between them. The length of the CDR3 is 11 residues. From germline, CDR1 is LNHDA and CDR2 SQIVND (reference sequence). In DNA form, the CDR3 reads TGTGCCAGTAGTACTACCTATGGCTACACCTTC. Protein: CASSTTYGYTF.

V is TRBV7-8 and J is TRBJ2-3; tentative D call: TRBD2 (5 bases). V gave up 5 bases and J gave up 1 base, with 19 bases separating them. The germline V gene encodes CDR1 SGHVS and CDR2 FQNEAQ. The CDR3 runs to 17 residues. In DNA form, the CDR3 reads TGTGCCAGCAGCACCCCCGCCCGGCGGGCAGGCACAGATACGCAGTATTTT. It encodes CASSTPARRAGTDTQYF. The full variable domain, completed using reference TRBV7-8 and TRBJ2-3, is GAGVSQSPRYKVAKRGQDVALRCDPISGHVSLFWYQQALGQGPEFLTYFQNEAQLDKSGLPSDRFFAERPEGSVSTLKIQRTQQEDSAVYLCASSTPARRAGTDTQYFGPGTRLTVL.

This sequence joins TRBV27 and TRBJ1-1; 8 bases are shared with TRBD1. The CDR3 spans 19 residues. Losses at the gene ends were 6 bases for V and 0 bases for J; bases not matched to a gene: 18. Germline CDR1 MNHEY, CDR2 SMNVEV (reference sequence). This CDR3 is CASRALRQGAQEMNTEAFF. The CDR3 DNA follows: TGTGCCAGCAGGGCCTTAAGGCAGGGGGCCCAGGAGATGAACACTGAAGCTTTCTTT.

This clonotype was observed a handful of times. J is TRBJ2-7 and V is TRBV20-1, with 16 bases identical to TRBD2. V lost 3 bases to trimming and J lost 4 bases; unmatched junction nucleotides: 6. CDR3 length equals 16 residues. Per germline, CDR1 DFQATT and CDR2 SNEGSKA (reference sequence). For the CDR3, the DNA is TGCAGTGCTAGGGGGACTAGCGGGAGGGCCGGGTACGAGCAGTACTTC. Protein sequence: CSARGTSGRAGYEQYF.

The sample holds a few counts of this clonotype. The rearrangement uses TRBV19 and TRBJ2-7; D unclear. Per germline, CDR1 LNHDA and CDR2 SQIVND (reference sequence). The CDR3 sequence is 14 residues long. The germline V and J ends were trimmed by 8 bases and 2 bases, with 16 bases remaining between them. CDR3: CASSPGVRTYEQYF. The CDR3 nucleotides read TGTGCCAGTTCCCCTGGGGTCAGGACCTACGAGCAGTACTTC.

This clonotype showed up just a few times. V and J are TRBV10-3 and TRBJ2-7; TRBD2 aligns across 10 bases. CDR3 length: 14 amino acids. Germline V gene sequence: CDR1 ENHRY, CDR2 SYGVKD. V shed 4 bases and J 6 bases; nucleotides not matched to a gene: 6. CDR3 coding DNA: TGTGCCATCAGTGGAGGGACTAGCGTGGGCGAGCAGTACTTC. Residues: CAISGGTSVGEQYF.

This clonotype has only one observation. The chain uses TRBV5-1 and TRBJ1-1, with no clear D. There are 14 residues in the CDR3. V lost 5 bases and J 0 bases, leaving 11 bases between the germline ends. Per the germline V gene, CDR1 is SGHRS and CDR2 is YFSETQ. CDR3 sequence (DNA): TGCGCCAGCAGGGCAGAGTTAATGAACACTGAAGCTTTCTTT. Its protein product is CASRAELMNTEAFF.

The chain's CDR3 is CASSGRGDSPLHF. As DNA, the CDR3 is TGCGCCAGCAGTGGGAGGGGGGATTCACCCCTCCACTTT. This chain connects TRBV10-2 to TRBJ1-6; tentatively, D is TRBD1 (6 bases). Germline assignment: CDR1 WSHSY and CDR2 SAAADI. V gave up 4 bases and J gave up 8 bases, with 9 bases separating them. The CDR3 extends over 13 amino acids.

In nucleotides, the CDR3 is TGTGCCAGCAGCCAAGATCTCAGGGTTTCACCCCTCCACTTT. Its translation is CASSQDLRVSPLHF. V is TRBV14 and J is TRBJ1-6; tentative D call: TRBD1 (5 bases). From germline, CDR1 is SGHDN and CDR2 FVKESK. This CDR3 region has 14 residues. V lost 0 bases and J lost 9, with 9 bases in between.

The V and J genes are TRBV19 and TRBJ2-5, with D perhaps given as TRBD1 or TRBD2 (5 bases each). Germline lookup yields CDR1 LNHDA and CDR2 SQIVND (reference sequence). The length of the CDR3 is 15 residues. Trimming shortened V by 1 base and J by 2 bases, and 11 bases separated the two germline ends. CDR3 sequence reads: CASSIGGEGQETQYF. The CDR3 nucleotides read TGTGCCAGTAGTATAGGAGGAGAGGGGCAAGAGACCCAGTACTTC.

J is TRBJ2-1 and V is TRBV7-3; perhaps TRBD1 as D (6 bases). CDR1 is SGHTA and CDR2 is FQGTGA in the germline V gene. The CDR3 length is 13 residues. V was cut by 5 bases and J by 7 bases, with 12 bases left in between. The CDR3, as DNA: TGTGCCAGCAGCCCGGTCAGGGGAAATGAGCAGTTCTTC. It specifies CASSPVRGNEQFF. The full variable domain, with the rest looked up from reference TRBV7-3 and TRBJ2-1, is GAGVSQTPSNKVTEKGKYVELRCDPISGHTALYWYRQSLGQGPEFLIYFQGTGAADDSGLPNDRFFAVRPEGSVSTLKIQRTERGDSAVYLCASSPVRGNEQFFGPGTRLTVL.

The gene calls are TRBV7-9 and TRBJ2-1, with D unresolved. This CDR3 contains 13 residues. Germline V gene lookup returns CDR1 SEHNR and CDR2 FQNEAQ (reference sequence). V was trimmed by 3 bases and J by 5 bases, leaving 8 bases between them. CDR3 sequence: CASSFTRNNEQFF. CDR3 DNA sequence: TGTGCCAGCAGCTTTACCCGCAACAATGAGCAGTTCTTC.

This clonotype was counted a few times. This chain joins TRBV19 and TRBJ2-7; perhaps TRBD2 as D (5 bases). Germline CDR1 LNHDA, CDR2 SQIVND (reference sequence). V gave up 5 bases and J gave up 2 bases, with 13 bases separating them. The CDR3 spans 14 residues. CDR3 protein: CASSRGRPTYEQYF. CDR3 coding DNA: TGTGCCAGTAGTCGAGGGCGGCCAACCTACGAGCAGTACTTC. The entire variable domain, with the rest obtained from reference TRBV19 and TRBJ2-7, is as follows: DGGITQSPKYLFRKEGQNVTLSCEQNLNHDAMYWYRQDPGQGLRLIYYSQIVNDFQKGDIAEGYSVSREKKESFPLTVTSAQKNPTAFYLCASSRGRPTYEQYFGPGTRLTVT.

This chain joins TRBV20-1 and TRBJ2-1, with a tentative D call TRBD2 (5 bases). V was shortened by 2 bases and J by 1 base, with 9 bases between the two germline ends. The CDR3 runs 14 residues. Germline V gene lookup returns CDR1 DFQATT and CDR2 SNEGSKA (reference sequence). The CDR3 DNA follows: TGCAGTGCTAGATCGTGGAGGTCCTACAATGAGCAGTTCTTC. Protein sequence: CSARSWRSYNEQFF.

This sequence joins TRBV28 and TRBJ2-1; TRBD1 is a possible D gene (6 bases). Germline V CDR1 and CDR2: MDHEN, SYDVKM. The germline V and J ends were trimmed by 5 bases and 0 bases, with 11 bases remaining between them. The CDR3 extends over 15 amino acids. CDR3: CASSPGQLSYNEQFF. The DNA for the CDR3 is TGTGCCAGCAGTCCCGGACAGCTCTCCTACAATGAGCAGTTCTTC.

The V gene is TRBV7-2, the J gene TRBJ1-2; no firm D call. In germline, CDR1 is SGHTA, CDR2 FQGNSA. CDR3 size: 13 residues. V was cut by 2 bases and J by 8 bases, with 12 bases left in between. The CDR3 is CASSLITVGGYTF. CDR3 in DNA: TGTGCCAGCAGCTTAATAACGGTGGGGGGCTACACCTTC.

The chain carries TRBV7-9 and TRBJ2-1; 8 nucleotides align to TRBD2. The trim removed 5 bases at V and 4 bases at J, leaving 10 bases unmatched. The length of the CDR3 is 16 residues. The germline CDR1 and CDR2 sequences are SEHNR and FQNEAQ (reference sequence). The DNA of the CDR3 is TGTGCCAGCAGCCCTAGAGCGGGAGCGGGGTACAATGAGCAGTTCTTC. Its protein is CASSPRAGAGYNEQFF.